A single sample gave rise to the 15 T cell receptor beta chains below, sequenced in a study of molecular identifiers for immune sequencing clone quantification. TCRdb reprocessed the PCR reads via MiXCR and lists one record per CDR3 protein. This sample has some 320,000 distinct CDR3 sequences, with over 20% found just once. Specimen: naive CD8+ T cells from blood, with Jurkat cell RNA spiked in. Specified subset: FACS-sorted CD8+CD4-CCR7+CD45RA+ naive T cells. All receptors derive from a human donor in good health. Some libraries in this study had Jurkat cell RNA spiked in.

This clonotype was observed at least ten times. The genes are TRBV3-1 and TRBJ2-7; D uncertain. Germline V lookup: CDR1 LGHDT, CDR2 YNNKEL (reference sequence). V was shortened by 4 bases and J by 2 bases, with 12 bases between the two germline ends. The CDR3 has 14 amino acids. In nucleotides, the CDR3 is TGTGCCAGCAGCCGACGGCTTGACGCCTACGAGCAGTACTTC. Translation gives CASSRRLDAYEQYF.

This clonotype was seen at least ten times. The chain carries TRBV4-3 and TRBJ2-3; tentative D call: TRBD1 (6 bases). The V end lost 1 base, the J end lost 6 bases, and 8 bases lay between the germline ends. CDR3 length equals 13 residues. The germline V gene has CDR1 LGHNA and CDR2 YSLEER. The chain's CDR3 is CASSQAQGDTQYF. CDR3 bases: TGCGCCAGCAGCCAAGCTCAGGGGGATACGCAGTATTTT.

This clonotype was detected ten times or more. This chain uses TRBV27 with TRBJ2-7; 7 bases fit TRBD1. This CDR3 has 14 amino acids. Germline trimming cut 2 bases from V and 4 bases from J; bases unmatched to any gene: 5. Germline V gene lookup returns CDR1 MNHEY and CDR2 SMNVEV (reference sequence). CDR3 amino acids: CASSLNKQGYEQYF. In DNA form, the CDR3 reads TGTGCCAGCAGTTTAAACAAACAGGGGTACGAGCAGTACTTC.

About this clonotype: A much larger clone is a single base away; this may be a read error. In nucleotides, the CDR3 is TGTGTCAGCAGTTCCTCGTTCCGCGGCAATCAGCCCCAGCATTTT. Translating gives CVSSSSFRGNQPQHF. V is TRBV6-2 or TRBV6-3 and J is TRBJ1-5, with no clear D. The CDR3 extends over 15 amino acids. CDR1 and CDR2 from the germline V gene are MNHEY and SVGEGT.

This clonotype was seen at least ten times. This chain uses TRBV2 with TRBJ2-3, with D possibly TRBD2 on 6 matching bases. CDR3 length: 14 amino acids. Germline V gene data show CDR1 as SNHLY and CDR2 as FYNNEI. The V and J ends lost 7 bases and 4 bases respectively, with 15 bases between them. The CDR3 DNA is TGTGCCAGCACAACGGGACTCTCTCCAGATACGCAGTATTTT. It encodes CASTTGLSPDTQYF.

This clonotype came up many times. The chain joins TRBV12-3 or TRBV12-4 to TRBJ1-2, with D possibly matching TRBD1 (5 bases). Trimming stripped 3 bases from V and 4 bases from J, with 9 bases between. This CDR3 contains 13 residues. The CDR3 DNA reads TGTGCCAGCAGTTTTCGGGGGTCCTATGGCTACACCTTC. The encoded protein is CASSFRGSYGYTF.

Concerning this clonotype itself: A much larger clone differs by one base, so this may be a read error. The rearrangement links TRBV20-1 to TRBJ2-5; D is perhaps TRBD2 (5 bases). The CDR3 runs 13 residues. The germline V gene encodes CDR1 DFQATT and CDR2 SNEGSKA (reference sequence). The V gene lost 2 bases and the J gene lost 4 bases, with 11 bases spanning the gap. The CDR3 coding sequence is TGCAGTGCTAGAAGCGGTTACCGAGAGACCCAGTACTTC. It translates to CSARSGYRETQYF.

The rearrangement links TRBV30 to TRBJ1-1; D is ambiguous. V dropped 0 bases and J dropped 0 bases, with 8 bases sitting between them. Looked up from germline, CDR1 is GTSNPN and CDR2 is SVGIG (reference sequence). This CDR3 comprises 14 residues. The CDR3 nucleotides are TGTGCCTGGAGTGTCGGGGTAATGAACACTGAAGCTTTCTTT. Its protein is CAWSVGVMNTEAFF.

Note on this clonotype: A much bigger clone sits one base away, suggesting this may be a read error. The rearrangement links TRBV20-1 to TRBJ2-7, with a weak D call TRBD1 (6 bases). The germline CDR1 and CDR2 sequences are DFQATT and SNEGSKA (reference sequence). The length of the CDR3 is 14 residues. The CDR3 bases are TGCAGTGCTCGATCCCCCGGGACATCCTACGAGCAGTGCTTC. Translating it yields CSARSPGTSYEQCF.

This clonotype appeared a few times. This chain joins TRBV11-2 and TRBJ2-5; 7 nucleotides match TRBD2. Germline V gene data show CDR1 as SGHAT and CDR2 as FQNNGV. The CDR3 covers 12 residues. V shed 4 bases and J 4 bases; nucleotides not matched to a gene: 0. CDR3: CASSWGGETQYF. The CDR3 bases are TGTGCCAGCAGCTGGGGGGGAGAGACCCAGTACTTC.

This clonotype was counted at least ten times. V gene TRBV2 combines with J gene TRBJ2-3; D not certain. CDR3 size: 15 residues. Germline V CDR1 and CDR2: SNHLY, FYNNEI. V was clipped by 1 base and J by 4 bases, with 12 bases between them. The CDR3 is CASSEVRTQADTQYF. CDR3 nucleotide sequence: TGTGCCAGCAGTGAAGTTCGGACCCAGGCAGATACGCAGTATTTT.

Concerning this clonotype itself: Possible read error: a much larger clone is one base away. The chain joins TRBV7-6 to TRBJ2-1; 9 bases agree with TRBD2. This CDR3 comprises 16 residues. Germline CDR1 SGHVS, CDR2 FNYEAQ. CDR3 nucleotides: TGTACCAGCAGCTTAGCGGGGGCTCCCTCCTACAATGAGCAGTTCTTC. This sequence encodes CTSSLAGAPSYNEQFF.

For this clonotype: A much larger clone sits a single nucleotide away, making a read error possible. The rearrangement links TRBV29-1 to TRBJ2-3; D is uncertain. There are 12 residues in the CDR3. CDR1 and CDR2 (germline): SQVTM, ANQGSEA. The CDR3 bases are TGCAGCGCTGAAGGAAACTCGCTTACGCAGTATTTT. This encodes CSAEGNSLTQYF.

On this clonotype: This may come from a read error, since a much larger clone is one base off. The gene calls are TRBV2 and TRBJ1-2; no clear D gene. Trimming removed 1 base at V and 1 base at J, with 13 bases between. This CDR3 comprises 16 residues. The V gene's germline CDR1 is SNHLY and CDR2 FYNNEI. CDR3 sequence (DNA): TGTGCCAGCAGTGAAGGTTTTCAGGCCCTTAACTATGGCTACACCTTC. It specifies CASSEGFQALNYGYTF.

As regards this clonotype: A much more abundant neighbour one base away suggests this may be a read error. The chain employs TRBV7-9 and TRBJ2-2; tentative D call: TRBD1 (6 bases). Trimming stripped 7 bases from V and 2 bases from J, with 20 bases between. Per the germline V gene, CDR1 is SEHNR and CDR2 is FQNEAQ (reference sequence). The CDR3 covers 17 residues. CDR3 sequence (DNA): TGTGCCAGCAACCCAACAACAGGGAACCCCAACACCGGGGAGCTGTTTTTT. Translated, it gives CASNPTTGNPNTGELFF.